The 17 T cell receptor beta chains given below trace back to one sample, sequenced in a study of neoadjuvant anti-PD-1 for oral cavity cancer. Time point described: after neoadjuvant nivolumab, at surgical resection. Repertoires were generated with immunoSEQ multiplex PCR, while TCRdb's copy carries only in-frame clones and drops some. The data show about 42,000 clones, about three quarters seen once. Sample: PBMCs, taken after nivolumab (anti-PD-1) treatment. The receptors here all came from a person between 40 and 85 years old with oral cavity squamous cell carcinoma.

V and J are TRBV14 and TRBJ1-4; D remains unclear. V lost 0 bases, J lost 6 bases, and 11 bases lay in between. This CDR3 has 15 residues. CDR1 and CDR2 from the germline V gene are SGHDN and FVKESK. CDR3 bases: TGTGCCAGCAGCCAAGACCTCCCCCCGGATGAAAAACTGTTTTTT. Translation gives CASSQDLPPDEKLFF.

V is TRBV5-1 and J is TRBJ1-1, with D uncertain. The germline V gene encodes CDR1 SGHRS and CDR2 YFSETQ. Trimming removed 2 bases from V and 1 base from J, with 9 bases in between. This CDR3 has 14 residues. CDR3 loop: CASSFGWANTEAFF. The CDR3 nucleotides are TGCGCCAGCAGCTTCGGGTGGGCGAACACTGAAGCTTTCTTT. Combining the CDR3 with reference TRBV5-1 and TRBJ1-1 gives the whole variable domain KAGVTQTPRYLIKTRGQQVTLSCSPISGHRSVSWYQQTPGQGLQFLFEYFSETQRNKGNFPGRFSGRQFSNSRSEMNVSTLELGDSALYLCASSFGWANTEAFFGQGTRLTVV.

This clone was counted a single time. This CDR3 is CASDDRTGRVRAFF. As DNA, the CDR3 is TGTGCCAGTGACGACCGGACAGGGAGAGTTCGAGCTTTCTTT. This chain connects TRBV19 to TRBJ1-1; TRBD1 agrees at 8 bases. The CDR3 has 14 amino acids. CDR1 is LNHDA and CDR2 is SQIVND in the germline V gene (reference sequence). Trimming cost V 8 bases and J 10 bases; bases outside gene matches: 15.

The chain links TRBV5-4 to TRBJ1-1; unclear D gene. Trimming stripped 4 bases from V and 0 bases from J, with 10 bases between. Germline lookup yields CDR1 SGHNT and CDR2 YYREEE (reference sequence). CDR3 length: 14 amino acids. The CDR3 DNA is TGTGCCAGCAGCACCCGGACGGTGAACACTGAAGCTTTCTTT. It specifies CASSTRTVNTEAFF.

CDR3 DNA: TGTGCCTGGAACGCGGGGGGTGCGGATACGCAGTATTTT. As protein: CAWNAGGADTQYF. The V gene is TRBV30, the J gene TRBJ2-3; 8 nucleotides line up with TRBD2. Unmatched junction bases numbered 6, after V lost 4 bases and J lost 6 bases. This CDR3 spans 13 amino acids. CDR1 is GTSNPN, CDR2 SVGIG, per germline (reference sequence).

This clone was picked up one time. For the CDR3, the DNA is TGTGCCAGCAGTTACGGGGCGGCCGATCTCAATGAGCAGTTCTTC. Encoded protein: CASSYGAADLNEQFF. The chain uses TRBV6-5 and TRBJ2-1, with D possibly TRBD1 on 5 matching bases. Trimming removed 2 bases from V and 6 bases from J, with 14 bases in between. CDR3 size: 15 residues. Germline V gene data show CDR1 as MNHEY and CDR2 as SVGAGI.

The V call is TRBV29-1, the J call TRBJ1-2; D unclear. Germline CDR1 is SQVTM and CDR2 is ANQGSEA. V lost 7 bases to trimming and J lost 5 bases, with 23 bases between them. The CDR3 sequence is 15 residues long. The CDR3 protein is CSASPSGKTTYGYTF. CDR3 in DNA: TGCAGCGCGAGCCCCAGTGGAAAAACCACTTATGGCTACACCTTC.

J is TRBJ1-4 and V is TRBV2, with TRBD1 identical over 9 bases. J was trimmed by 3 bases and V by 6 bases; bases with no gene match: 5. CDR1 and CDR2 from the germline V gene are SNHLY and FYNNEI. The CDR3 consists of 15 residues. CDR3 DNA sequence: TGTGCCAGCAGCGGGACAGGGAGTGCTAATGAAAAACTGTTTTTT. Translation gives CASSGTGSANEKLFF.

The chain couples TRBV28 to TRBJ2-2; 7 nucleotides match TRBD1. The CDR3 is 14 amino acids. Germline assignment: CDR1 MDHEN and CDR2 SYDVKM. V dropped 6 bases and J dropped 6; count of bases not matched to a gene: 7. The CDR3 reads CASRTHRGAGELFF. The CDR3 nucleotides read TGTGCCAGCAGGACCCACAGGGGCGCCGGGGAGCTGTTTTTT. The full variable domain, with the rest looked up from reference TRBV28 and TRBJ2-2, is DVKVTQSSRYLVKRTGEKVFLECVQDMDHENMFWYRQDPGLGLRLIYFSYDVKMKEKGDIPEGYSVSREKKERFSLILESASTNQTSMYLCASRTHRGAGELFFGEGSRLTVL.

This clone came up a few times. The genes are TRBV7-8 and TRBJ2-7, with D perhaps matching TRBD1 (5 bases). From germline, CDR1 is SGHVS and CDR2 FQNEAQ. CDR3 length: 14 amino acids. V was trimmed by 1 base and J by 1 base, leaving 8 bases between them. Here the CDR3 reads CASSLERGSYEQYF. In DNA form, the CDR3 reads TGTGCCAGCAGCTTAGAAAGGGGATCCTACGAGCAGTACTTC.

J is TRBJ2-2 and V is TRBV28; D gene ambiguous. In germline, CDR1 is MDHEN, CDR2 SYDVKM. V lost 6 bases, J lost 7 bases, and 12 bases lay in between. The CDR3 contains 13 residues. The CDR3 DNA reads as TGTGCCAGCAGCGTTACATCCCACGGGGAGCTGTTTTTT. As protein: CASSVTSHGELFF. The variable domain in full, completed from reference TRBV28 and TRBJ2-2, reads DVKVTQSSRYLVKRTGEKVFLECVQDMDHENMFWYRQDPGLGLRLIYFSYDVKMKEKGDIPEGYSVSREKKERFSLILESASTNQTSMYLCASSVTSHGELFFGEGSRLTVL.

This clone was counted once. This CDR3 reads CASSSTSGSWREQFF. CDR3 in DNA: TGTGCCAGCAGCTCGACTAGCGGGAGTTGGAGGGAGCAGTTCTTC. V is TRBV7-3 and J is TRBJ2-1; the match to TRBD2 covers 12 bases. The CDR3 has 15 residues. Germline lookup yields CDR1 SGHTA and CDR2 FQGTGA. V shed 4 bases and J 10 bases; nucleotides not matched to a gene: 8.

V is TRBV15 and J is TRBJ2-1; D uncertain. The CDR3 is made up of 11 amino acids. The germline V gene has CDR1 LNHNV and CDR2 YYDKDF (reference sequence). The ends were cut back, 4 bases at V and 9 bases at J, with 7 bases in the middle. The CDR3 loop reads CATSTLGEQFF. Here the CDR3 DNA reads TGTGCCACCAGCACCCTGGGTGAGCAGTTCTTC.

This chain joins TRBV2 and TRBJ1-4; the D gene is possibly TRBD1 (5 bases). The V end lost 8 bases, the J end lost 4 bases, and 14 bases lay between the germline ends. This CDR3 has 14 residues. Germline V CDR1 and CDR2: SNHLY, FYNNEI. This CDR3 reads CASRPATVNEKLFF. The CDR3 DNA is TGTGCCAGCCGGCCCGCGACAGTTAATGAAAAACTGTTTTTT.

V and J are TRBV27 and TRBJ1-4, with D possibly being TRBD1 (6 bases). Germline V lookup: CDR1 MNHEY, CDR2 SMNVEV (reference sequence). The CDR3 loop spans 15 amino acids. Trimming shortened V by 10 bases and J by 2 bases, and 17 bases separated the two germline ends. In DNA form, the CDR3 reads TGTGCCACAGCCCCCAGGGGCAGCACTAATGAAAAACTGTTTTTT. Its protein product is CATAPRGSTNEKLFF.

The chain carries TRBV5-6 and TRBJ2-1; D perhaps matches TRBD1 (5 bases). With 2 bases removed from V and 7 bases from J, the gap between germline ends came to 13 bases. Looked up from germline, CDR1 is SGHDT and CDR2 is YYEEEE. The CDR3 sequence is 14 residues long. The CDR3 here is CASSLLGEENEQFF. The CDR3 DNA is TGTGCCAGCAGCTTATTAGGGGAAGAAAATGAGCAGTTCTTC.

The V call is TRBV28, the J call TRBJ2-5, with TRBD1 matching over 7 bases. V dropped 7 bases and J dropped 5; count of bases not matched to a gene: 13. Germline CDR1 and CDR2: MDHEN and SYDVKM. The CDR3 contains 15 residues. The CDR3 DNA reads as TGTGCCAGCACCTCAGGGGGTTACGATGGGGAGACCCAGTACTTC. Translation: CASTSGGYDGETQYF.